This passage covers 20 T cell receptor beta chains from one sample sequenced in a study of early T cells in non-severe SARS-CoV-2 infection. Each CDR3 protein is one row after TCRdb ran MiXCR on the 5' RACE reads. This table has under 90,000 distinct CDR3 sequences, around 13% appearing once. Sequenced sample: whole blood. These receptors originate from an adult who was a healthcare worker with PCR-confirmed SARS-CoV-2 infection or an uninfected control (not recorded which).

This clonotype has just a few counts. The V gene is TRBV12-5, the J gene TRBJ2-2; 9 bases are a match to TRBD1. After removal of 7 bases from V and 2 bases from J, the junction contained 5 bases not matched to a gene. This CDR3 has 15 residues. Germline CDR1 is LGHNT and CDR2 is FRNRAP. The CDR3 bases are TGTGCTAGTGCTGGGACAGGGCTAAACACCGGGGAGCTGTTTTTT. Its protein is CASAGTGLNTGELFF.

This chain links TRBV20-1 with TRBJ1-1; D is undetermined. The CDR3 totals 13 residues. Trimming shortened V by 3 bases and J by 0 bases, and 8 bases separated the two germline ends. Germline CDR1 is DFQATT and CDR2 is SNEGSKA (reference sequence). CDR3: CSARTPVNTEAFF. The DNA for the CDR3 is TGCAGTGCTAGGACCCCGGTGAACACTGAAGCTTTCTTT.

This clonotype was detected many times. The chain combines TRBV28 with TRBJ1-1; D is undetermined. Germline V lookup: CDR1 MDHEN, CDR2 SYDVKM. This CDR3 spans 15 amino acids. V lost 3 bases to trimming and J lost 1 base, with 12 bases between them. CDR3 amino acids: CASSLMGNRNTEAFF. In nucleotides, the CDR3 is TGTGCCAGCAGTTTGATGGGGAACAGGAACACTGAAGCTTTCTTT.

The genes are TRBV6-1 and TRBJ2-1; unclear D gene. Trimming took off 3 bases at V and 0 bases at J, with 9 bases between the two ends. This CDR3 contains 15 residues. Germline V CDR1 and CDR2: MNHNS, SASEGT. This CDR3 reads CASSEGRSSYNEQFF. The CDR3 DNA sequence: TGTGCCAGCAGTGAGGGCCGATCCTCCTACAATGAGCAGTTCTTC.

V usage is TRBV9 and J usage is TRBJ2-7, with 8 bases aligning to TRBD2. The V segment lost 3 bases and the J segment 0 bases; nucleotides outside the gene matches: 2. Germline assignment: CDR1 SGDLS and CDR2 YYNGEE. The CDR3 loop spans 14 amino acids. CDR3 DNA: TGTGCCAGCAGCGCACTAGCGGCCTCCTACGAGCAGTACTTC. It codes for CASSALAASYEQYF. The full variable domain, with the rest looked up from reference TRBV9 and TRBJ2-7, is DSGVTQTPKHLITATGQRVTLRCSPRSGDLSVYWYQQSLDQGLQFLIQYYNGEERAKGNILERFSAQQFPDLHSELNLSSLELGDSALYFCASSALAASYEQYFGPGTRLTVT.

This clonotype was counted ten times or more. The chain employs TRBV20-1 and TRBJ1-1; the match to TRBD1 covers 9 bases. Trimming cost V 2 bases and J 5 bases; bases outside gene matches: 6. CDR1 and CDR2 (germline): DFQATT, SNEGSKA (reference sequence). The CDR3 consists of 14 residues. The CDR3 sequence: CSARWETGGTEAFF. DNA of the CDR3: TGCAGTGCTAGATGGGAGACAGGGGGTACTGAAGCTTTCTTT.

In this sample, this clonotype turned up many times. The chain recombines TRBV18 with TRBJ2-6, with unresolved D. Germline V CDR1 and CDR2: KGHSH, LQKENI. The CDR3 is 13 residues long. The germline V and J ends were trimmed by 7 bases and 0 bases, with 4 bases remaining between them. The CDR3 DNA is TGTGCCAGCTGGACCTCTGGGGCCAACGTCCTGACTTTC. Translating it yields CASWTSGANVLTF. The full variable domain, its missing parts supplied by reference TRBV18 and TRBJ2-6, is NAGVMQNPRHLVRRRGQEARLRCSPMKGHSHVYWYRQLPEEGLKFMVYLQKENIIDESGMPKERFSAEFPKEGPSILRIQQVVRGDSAAYFCASWTSGANVLTFGAGSRLTVL.

There are many counts of this clonotype. V is TRBV28 and J is TRBJ2-7, with a tentative D call TRBD1 (5 bases). CDR3 length: 12 amino acids. V lost 3 bases and J lost 3, with 6 bases in between. Germline CDR1 reads MDHEN; CDR2 reads SYDVKM. This chain's CDR3 is CASSLQGYEQYF. CDR3 nucleotide sequence: TGTGCCAGCAGTTTGCAGGGCTACGAGCAGTACTTC.

This clonotype was seen repeatedly, ten times or more. This chain joins TRBV7-9 and TRBJ1-3; D call uncertain. CDR3 size: 14 residues. Trimming removed 4 bases at V and 3 bases at J, with 10 bases between. The germline CDR1 and CDR2 sequences are SEHNR and FQNEAQ (reference sequence). The CDR3 nucleotides read TGTGCCAGCAGCTCCGGTGTGGGTGGAAACACCATATATTTT. Translated, it gives CASSSGVGGNTIYF.

There are a few counts of this clonotype. This sequence joins TRBV2 and TRBJ2-4; D is possibly TRBD1 (5 bases). The CDR3 is made up of 15 amino acids. Germline V CDR1 and CDR2: SNHLY, FYNNEI. The V end was cut by 7 bases, the J end by 1 base, with 14 bases between. CDR3 bases: TGTGCCAGCACCACGACAGTGTTGGCCAAAAACATTCAGTACTTC. Amino acid sequence: CASTTTVLAKNIQYF.

This clonotype was seen ten or more times. The chain couples TRBV7-2 to TRBJ2-3; D is perhaps TRBD2 (6 bases). Trimming removed 6 bases from V and 2 bases from J, with 15 bases in between. Germline lookup yields CDR1 SGHTA and CDR2 FQGNSA. The CDR3 is 15 residues long. The CDR3 reads CASSQERVYTDTQYF. CDR3 bases: TGTGCCAGCAGTCAGGAGCGGGTGTACACAGATACGCAGTATTTT.

This clonotype was picked up a small number of times. V gene TRBV11-1 combines with J gene TRBJ2-3, with D possibly being TRBD1 (6 bases). Trimming took off 6 bases at V and 3 bases at J, with 13 bases between the two ends. Germline CDR1 and CDR2: SGHAT and FQDESV (reference sequence). The CDR3 runs 14 residues. CDR3 protein: CASSNRDTTDTQYF. The DNA for the CDR3 is TGTGCCAGCAGTAACCGGGACACTACAGATACGCAGTATTTT.

In DNA, the CDR3 is TGTGCCAGCAGCCAGGACAGTAACTATGGCTACACCTTC. Translating it yields CASSQDSNYGYTF. The V call is TRBV2, the J call TRBJ1-2; D is perhaps TRBD1 (6 bases). Trimming left V 6 bases short and J 1 base short, with 9 bases between. CDR1 SNHLY and CDR2 FYNNEI come from the germline V gene. There are 13 residues in the CDR3.

J is TRBJ2-2 and V is TRBV5-4; no reliable D call. Germline CDR1 reads SGHNT; CDR2 reads YYREEE (reference sequence). V lost 3 bases, J lost 0 bases, and 12 bases lay in between. The CDR3 runs to 16 residues. In DNA, the CDR3 is TGTGCCAGCAGCTCATTTCGCGGACCGAACACCGGGGAGCTGTTTTTT. This sequence encodes CASSSFRGPNTGELFF.

The chain carries TRBV2 and TRBJ2-7; 9 bases line up with TRBD1. V was clipped by 4 bases and J by 4 bases; unmatched bases: 11. Germline assignment: CDR1 SNHLY and CDR2 FYNNEI. This CDR3 comprises 16 residues. For the CDR3, the DNA is TGTGCCAGCAGTGGGAGTCGACAGGGGGGATCATACGAGCAGTACTTC. Its translation is CASSGSRQGGSYEQYF.

This clonotype was observed a handful of times. The CDR3 here is CSASLETDTQYF. The CDR3 coding sequence is TGCAGTGCTAGTCTAGAGACAGATACGCAGTATTTT. The chain is built from TRBV20-1 and TRBJ2-3; D is unclear. The CDR3 consists of 12 residues. CDR1 is DFQATT, CDR2 SNEGSKA, per germline (reference sequence). V gave up 3 bases and J gave up 3 bases, with 7 bases separating them.

This clonotype has ten or more counts. The chain carries TRBV20-1 and TRBJ1-2; 8 bases map to TRBD1. Germline CDR1 reads DFQATT; CDR2 reads SNEGSKA (reference sequence). This CDR3 is 14 amino acids long. The ends lost 1 base at V and 0 bases at J; junction bases unmatched: 1. Written as DNA, the CDR3 is TGCAGTGCTAGAGGGGACAGGCCTAACTATGGCTACACCTTC. Translation gives CSARGDRPNYGYTF.

The table lists this clonotype with a few counts. This chain joins TRBV10-2 and TRBJ2-6, with 8 bases fitting TRBD1. CDR1 and CDR2 (germline): WSHSY, SAAADI. The CDR3 contains 16 residues. Losses at the gene ends were 10 bases for V and 3 bases for J; bases not matched to a gene: 11. CDR3 in amino acids: CATKPGGQVGANVLTF. The CDR3 DNA is TGCGCCACCAAACCAGGGGGACAGGTTGGGGCCAACGTCCTGACTTTC.

The CDR3 sequence: CASSYSTPSYGYTF. The CDR3 DNA reads TGTGCCAGCAGTTACTCGACTCCCTCCTATGGCTACACCTTC. This chain joins TRBV6-5 and TRBJ1-2; D not resolved. Trimming took off 0 bases at V and 4 bases at J, with 9 bases between the two ends. This CDR3 spans 14 amino acids. Germline V gene sequence: CDR1 MNHEY, CDR2 SVGAGI.

This clonotype has just a few counts. The chain links TRBV7-8 to TRBJ1-1, with 8 bases aligning to TRBD1. Germline assignment: CDR1 SGHVS and CDR2 FQNEAQ. Trimming at V came to 5 bases and at J to 7 bases, leaving 12 bases not matched to a gene. The CDR3 totals 15 residues. The CDR3 DNA sequence: TGTGCCAGCAGCCCAAGGACAGGGCAAGCGGGTGAAGCTTTCTTT. Protein: CASSPRTGQAGEAFF. The full variable domain, in which reference TRBV7-8 and TRBJ1-1 provide the parts outside the CDR3, is GAGVSQSPRYKVAKRGQDVALRCDPISGHVSLFWYQQALGQGPEFLTYFQNEAQLDKSGLPSDRFFAERPEGSVSTLKIQRTQQEDSAVYLCASSPRTGQAGEAFFGQGTRLTVV.